This is a list of T cell receptor beta chains from one sample in a study of OX40 agonist ivuxolimab in advanced cancers. The repertoire was sequenced with immunoSEQ multiplex PCR; TCRdb's copy has only in-frame clones and lacks some. The sample lists approximately 39,000 clones; 70% to 90% were seen once. The specimen was CD4+ or CD8+ T cells sorted from blood, collected in a trial of the OX40 agonist ivuxolimab. These TCRs come from an adult with an advanced solid tumor such as melanoma, head and neck, liver or kidney cancer. CDR3s include the opening cysteine and the closing phenylalanine or tryptophan. The D gene is left open where the match is weak. The listing skips clone size in some rows; elsewhere it reads once, few, many or a size class.

d_gene,j_gene,v_gene,abundance,CDR3nt,CDR3aa
.,TRBJ1-2,TRBV7-9,.,TGTGCCAGCAGCCCCCCAGAGAAGGACGGCTACACCTTC,CASSPPEKDGYTF
.,TRBJ1-2,TRBV6-1,.,TGTGCCAGCAAAGAGTCGACAAGCTTCTATGGCTACACCTTC,CASKESTSFYGYTF
.,TRBJ2-2,TRBV6-5,.,TGTGCCAGCAGTTACTCGGGACACCTGAACACTGGGGAGCTGTTTTTT,CASSYSGHLNTGELFF
.,TRBJ2-7,TRBV4-1,.,TGCGCCAGCAGCCAAGAAGGAGGGACCCACGAGCAGTACTTC,CASSQEGGTHEQYF
.,TRBJ2-7,TRBV5-4,.,TGTGCCAGCACCAAATGGGAAAGGGCGGCCTACGAGCAGTACTTC,CASTKWERAAYEQYF
.,TRBJ2-4,TRBV7-9,.,TGTGCCAGCAGCTTCGGGGCCAAAAACATTCAGTACTTC,CASSFGAKNIQYF
TRBD2,TRBJ2-7,TRBV25-1,.,TGTGCCAGCAGTGCCGGGACTAGCGGGAGCTTTTACGAGCAGTACTTC,CASSAGTSGSFYEQYF
TRBD2,TRBJ2-5,TRBV6-1,.,TGTGCCAGCAGTGCCCCGGGACTAGCGGGAGAGGAGAGGGAGACCCAGTACTTC,CASSAPGLAGEERETQYF
TRBD2,TRBJ2-7,TRBV19,.,TGTGCCAGTAGCCAAGGACTAGCGGTTTACGAGCAGTACTTC,CASSQGLAVYEQYF
.,TRBJ1-1,TRBV7-2,once,TGTGCCAGCAGCCAGCGGGACACGCTGAACACTGAAGCTTTCTTT,CASSQRDTLNTEAFF
TRBD2,TRBJ2-1,TRBV5-6,.,TGTGCCAGCAGCACCGGCAGCGGGAGCTATGAGCAGTTCTTC,CASSTGSGSYEQFF
.,TRBJ2-1,TRBV5-8,.,TGTGCCAGCAGCCTGGCCCCATACAATGAGCAGTTCTTC,CASSLAPYNEQFF
.,TRBJ2-1,TRBV7-3,few,TGTGCCAGCAGCGTCGCGGCTGGGGGTCTCAGGGAGCAGTTCTTC,CASSVAAGGLREQFF
.,TRBJ2-1,TRBV9,.,TGTGCCAGCAGCGTAGCAGTAGCGGCTGCCTACAATGAGCAGTTCTTC,CASSVAVAAAYNEQFF
.,TRBJ1-5,TRBV19,.,TGTGCCAGTAGTCCCTGGGGTAAGGGAAATCAGCCCCAGCATTTT,CASSPWGKGNQPQHF
.,TRBJ2-5,TRBV9,.,TGTGCCAGCAGCGCTTGGACAGCGACGGGAGAGACCCAGTACTTC,CASSAWTATGETQYF
TRBD2,TRBJ2-1,TRBV9,.,TGTGCCAGCAGCGCCCAGTTAGCGGGAGAGGAAAATGAGCAGTTCTTC,CASSAQLAGEENEQFF
TRBD2,TRBJ2-1,TRBV9,medium-sized,TGTGCCAGCAGCGTAGCTGCGGGGGAGGGATCCTACAATGAGCAGTTCTTC,CASSVAAGEGSYNEQFF
.,TRBJ2-1,TRBV15,.,TGTGCCACCAGTCGACTAGTTTTCAATGAGCAGTTCTTC,CATSRLVFNEQFF
.,TRBJ2-1,TRBV7-3,.,TGTGCCAGCAGCTTACTCCCAGGATACAATGAGCAGTTCTTC,CASSLLPGYNEQFF
.,TRBJ1-2,TRBV9,.,TGTGCCAGCAGCGTTGACGGAAGCTACACCTTC,CASSVDGSYTF
TRBD2,TRBJ2-7,TRBV10-3,once,TGTGCCATCAGTGAAGGCGGGGGATACGAGCAGTACTTC,CAISEGGGYEQYF
.,TRBJ1-1,TRBV9,.,TGTGCCAGCAGCGTAGGTCGCCCGAACACTGAAGCTTTCTTT,CASSVGRPNTEAFF
TRBD1,TRBJ2-1,TRBV19,.,TGTGCCAGTAGTATAGGTGTCGGGACAGTATACAATGAGCAGTTCTTC,CASSIGVGTVYNEQFF
TRBD2,TRBJ2-7,TRBV5-1,.,TGCGCCAGCAGCCAAGATACTAGCGGGAGGGCCATGGGAGACTTC,CASSQDTSGRAMGDF
.,TRBJ2-4,TRBV7-3,few,TGTGCCAGCAGTGATTATCCCCAGGGAAGAGCCAAAAACATTCAGTACTTC,CASSDYPQGRAKNIQYF
TRBD2,TRBJ2-7,TRBV4-1,.,TGCGCCAGCAGCCAAGAGGGGAAAGGGACTAGCGGGAGTCGGTACGAGCAGTACTTC,CASSQEGKGTSGSRYEQYF
.,TRBJ2-7,TRBV4-1,once,TGCGCCAGCAGCCAAGTGGGTAACCTTCTAGGCGAGCAGTACTTC,CASSQVGNLLGEQYF
.,TRBJ2-7,TRBV19,.,TGTGCCAGTAGTCTGGGGACACCCTCCTACGAGCAGTACTTC,CASSLGTPSYEQYF
TRBD2,TRBJ2-7,TRBV29-1,.,TGCAGCGTTCAGCGGGGTCTAGCCTACGAGCAGTACTTC,CSVQRGLAYEQYF
.,TRBJ2-7,TRBV11-2,.,TGTGCCAGCAGCTCAACAGGTTTTTCCTACGAGCAGTACTTC,CASSSTGFSYEQYF
.,TRBJ2-7,TRBV27,.,TGTGCCAGCATAGGCGGTACGACCTACGAGCAGTACTTC,CASIGGTTYEQYF
TRBD2,TRBJ2-2,TRBV18,.,TGTGCCAGCTCACCCAGCGGTAGGAGCGGGGGCCCCTCCTCCGGGGAGCTGTTTTTT,CASSPSGRSGGPSSGELFF
.,TRBJ2-2,TRBV7-6,.,TGTGCCAGCAGCTTAGTCGAGACCGGGGAGCTGTTTTTT,CASSLVETGELFF
.,TRBJ2-5,TRBV29-1,.,TGCAGCGTTGTACGCCTACTACAAGAGACCCAGTACTTC,CSVVRLLQETQYF
TRBD1,TRBJ1-2,TRBV28,.,TGTGCCAGCAGTTTGGACAGGGGAAGATATGGCTACACCTTC,CASSLDRGRYGYTF